This TCR beta chain was found in a study of cytomegalovirus exposure and HLA in healthy donors. Study observations and caveats: Being indistinguishable, some V segments were excluded, TRBV6-2 and TRBV6-3 among them. About 87% or about 30% of the time was how often most TCR beta V segments were productive, according to an earlier analysis.

It was with 60 Vbeta and 13 Jbeta primers that the PCR ran. Profiling relied on immunoSEQ multiplex PCR, and the TCRdb table lists in-frame clones only, not all of them. Of under 150,000 clones in the sample, roughly 79% were seen once. The V gene's germline CDR1 is MNHEY and CDR2 SVGAGI. The CDR3 spans 16 residues. V was trimmed by 0 bases and J by 0 bases, leaving 11 bases between them. In the case of this clone: No antigen is known for it.

The J gene is TRBJ1-1, the V gene TRBV6-5; no clear D. The receptor comes from a middle-aged woman in good health and CMV-seronegative. Specimen: PBMCs. The DNA for the CDR3 is TGTGCCAGCAGTTACTCCTTTAACAGTTTGAACACTGAAGCTTTCTTT. Its translation: CASSYSFNSLNTEAFF.